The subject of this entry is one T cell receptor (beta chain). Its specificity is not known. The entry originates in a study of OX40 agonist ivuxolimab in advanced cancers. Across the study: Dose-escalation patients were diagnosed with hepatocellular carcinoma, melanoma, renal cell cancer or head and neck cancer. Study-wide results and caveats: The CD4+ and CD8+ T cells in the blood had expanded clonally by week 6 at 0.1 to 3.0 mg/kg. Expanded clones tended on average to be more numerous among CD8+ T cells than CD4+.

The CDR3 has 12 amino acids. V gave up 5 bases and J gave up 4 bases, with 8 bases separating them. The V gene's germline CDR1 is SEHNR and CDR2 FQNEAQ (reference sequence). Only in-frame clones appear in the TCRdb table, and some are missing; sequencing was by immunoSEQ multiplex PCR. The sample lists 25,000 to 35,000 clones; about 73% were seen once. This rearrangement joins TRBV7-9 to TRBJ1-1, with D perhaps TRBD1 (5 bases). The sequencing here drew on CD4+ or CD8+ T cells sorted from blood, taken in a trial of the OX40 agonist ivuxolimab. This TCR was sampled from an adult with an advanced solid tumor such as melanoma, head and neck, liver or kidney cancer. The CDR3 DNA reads TGTGCCAGCAGCCGGGACGCCACTGAAGCTTTCTTT. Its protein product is CASSRDATEAFF.